This TCR beta chain emerged from a study of blood T cell repertoires in COVID-19 (dated by TCRdb to between 2020 and 2021). Background on the whole study: Samples from collaborators originated in the United States, Italy and Spain and spanned both the acute and convalescent phases of COVID-19. Samples were obtained from the ongoing ImmuneRACE study (first 160 participants) and from 950 to 1,500 subjects provided by 6 global collaborators. Where HLA class I and class II types were available, the types were taken from metadata supplied by the sample provider, not from assay-based typing. Subjects who had been exposed to COVID-19, were actively infected with it, or had recovered from it provided the deeply sampled blood TCRbeta repertoires that made up the dataset. The prospective study material was composed of cDNA or gDNA derived from T cells, B-cell-depleted T cells, or PBMCs. A freely available public database, intended as a resource for researchers studying the immune response to SARS-CoV-2, is where the repertoires were released. Sample metadata almost always included a de-identified subject ID, COVID-19 status, age in years and sex. General findings and caveats noted by the study authors: The quantity of clinical and demographic metadata differed by source and by participant and was supplied without curation.

CDR3 length: 15 amino acids, cysteine to phenylalanine. Just CDR3 DNA is preserved here, 45 bases in frame from base 1. The germline V gene (reference sequence) gives CDR1 as LNHNV and CDR2 as YYDKDF. Trimming at the junction amounts to 1 base on V and 4 bases on J, and the germline ends lie 12 bases apart. With respect to this clone: This receptor's antigen is unknown. No base-level quality is on record; no much larger clone is a single base apart.

TCRbeta CDR3 regions were amplified from genomic DNA using the immunoSEQ Assay, a bias-controlled multiplex PCR. Under the source paper's analysis protocol: The number of nucleated cells in each sample was estimated from the amplification of reference gene primers within the assay. To quantify the absolute abundance of each unique TCRbeta CDR3 rearrangement, sequence reads were collapsed and filtered. For each sample, productive Simpson clonality was calculated as the square root of Simpson's diversity index across productive rearrangements. Not all clones reach the TCRdb copy of this immuneACCESS table, which keeps in-frame sequences only. Checked studies attribute under half of the gap to unresolved V genes and leave the rest unexplained. V and J calls and clone size follow that table, whereas D and trimming were derived from the DNA. The sample table shows approximately 310,000 clones, and around 87% are seen once. Clones ranked in the top ten supply 1% of the sample.

The collaborating institutions used their own protocols to collect whole blood in K2EDTA tubes. For TCRbeta analysis, collaborators shipped samples as frozen whole blood, isolated PBMCs, or DNA extracted from either of those sample types. The sample taken for sequencing was peripheral blood. Rearrangement joined TRBV15 to TRBJ2-3; the D segment could be TRBD1, given 6 matching bases. The TCR sequence derives from a man aged 45-65 years with active or convalescent COVID-19. In nucleotides, the sequence is TGTGCCACCAGCAGAGGGGACATGGGGTCAGATACGCAGTATTTT. It translates as CATSRGDMGSDTQYF.